This TCR beta chain was documented in a study of T cells in Graves' hyperthyroidism and ophthalmopathy. TCR beta CDR3 regions were amplified from RNA. The HTBI primer set served for first-round RT-PCR of the TCR CDR3. TCRdb re-derived calls from the multiplex PCR reads in MiXCR, one entry per CDR3 protein. This table has 450,000 to 700,000 distinct CDR3 sequences, roughly 46% appearing once. Hyperthyroidism of Graves' type that showed no ophthalmopathy progression within 18 months was stable. The hyperthyroidism patients had all been newly diagnosed, and their disease duration was under 2 months. Their ages ranged from 18 to 65 years. Clinical symptoms, serum thyroxine and TRAb, thyroid ultrasound and orbital computed tomography together formed the diagnostic basis. CDR3 length: 14 residues. The V gene's germline CDR1 is SGHTS and CDR2 YDEGEE. Trimming left V 4 bases short and J 0 bases short, with 7 bases between.

The source is a woman between 18 and 29 years old with Graves' hyperthyroidism. Sequencing used peripheral blood or thyroid tissue (not recorded which). The V and J genes are TRBV5-8 and TRBJ1-4; D uncertain. The CDR3 DNA reads TGTGCCAGCAGCGACGGATCAACTAATGAAAAACTGTTTTTT. This encodes CASSDGSTNEKLFF.